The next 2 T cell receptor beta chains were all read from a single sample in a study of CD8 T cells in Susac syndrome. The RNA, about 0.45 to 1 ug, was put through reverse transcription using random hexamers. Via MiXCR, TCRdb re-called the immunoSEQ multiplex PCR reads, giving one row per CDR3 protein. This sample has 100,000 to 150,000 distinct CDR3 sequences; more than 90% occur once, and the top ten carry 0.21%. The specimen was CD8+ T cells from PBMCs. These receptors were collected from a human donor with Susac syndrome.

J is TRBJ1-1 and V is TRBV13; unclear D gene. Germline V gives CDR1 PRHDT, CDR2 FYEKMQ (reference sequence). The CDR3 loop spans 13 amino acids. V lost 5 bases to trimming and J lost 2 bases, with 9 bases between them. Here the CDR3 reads CASSPGINTEAFF. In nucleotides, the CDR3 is TGTGCCAGCAGCCCCGGGATAAACACTGAAGCTTTCTTT.

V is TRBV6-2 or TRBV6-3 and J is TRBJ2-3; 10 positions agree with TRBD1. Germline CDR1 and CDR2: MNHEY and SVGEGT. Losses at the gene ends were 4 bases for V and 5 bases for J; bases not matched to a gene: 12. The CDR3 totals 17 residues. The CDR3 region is CASSSTELGTGEDTQYF. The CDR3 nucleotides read TGTGCCAGCAGTTCCACAGAGCTCGGGACAGGGGAAGATACGCAGTATTTT.